The subject of this entry is one TCR beta chain. Its antigen is unknown. The sample belongs to a study of shared clonotypes between healthy human individuals. Study-wide findings and caveats: Although depth was large, rarefaction showed that sequencing of the sorted subsets was incomplete.

Measured with immunoSEQ multiplex PCR; TCRdb has only the in-frame clones, and not every one. Among some 2.1 million clones listed, approximately 94% were seen once. CD45RO-negative, CCR7-positively selected cells formed the naive CD8 fraction, excluding terminally differentiated effector memory CD45RA+ cells. Donors, healthy HIV-negative adults, lacked recent acute infections or vaccinations. Among the donors, all were Caucasian adults who lived in Nashville, Tennessee. The germline CDR1 and CDR2 sequences are SGHDT and YYEEEE. V lost 4 bases, J lost 0 bases, and 16 bases lay in between. The length of the CDR3 is 16 residues.

The source of this sequence is a man aged 18 to 29 in good health. The genes are TRBV5-6 and TRBJ2-5; a weak D match, TRBD1 (6 bases). Sequenced: naive CD8+ T cells sorted from blood. This chain's CDR3 is CASSGIRDTYQETQYF. Written as DNA, the CDR3 is TGTGCCAGCAGCGGGATCCGGGACACGTACCAAGAGACCCAGTACTTC.